Listed below are T cell receptor beta chains from one sample, sequenced in a study of T cell changes during pregnancy in multiple sclerosis. Produced via immunoSEQ multiplex PCR; TCRdb's table is partial and in-frame only. Of tens of thousands of clones in the sample, less than 95% were seen once. The sample consisted of peripheral blood, taken in the second trimester of pregnancy. All receptors derive from a female donor in good health, enrolled as a control in a pregnancy study. Each CDR3 is given with its conserved first and last residue.

CASSLLQGSYEQYF TRBJ2-7 TRBV18
CSLMGGTEAFF TRBJ1-1 TRBV29-1
CASSERAGGEKLFF TRBJ1-4 TRBV2
CAISEDSRTNYGYTF TRBJ1-2 TRBV10-3
CASSEIAGGLRLNEQYF TRBJ2-7 TRBV2
CASRAPGANTQYF TRBJ2-3 TRBV5-4
CASKRAEQFF TRBJ2-1 TRBV2
CAAWTGRAGTGELFF TRBJ2-2 TRBV6-1
CASSILTGPGELFF TRBJ2-2 TRBV7-8
CASSQVAGQRAETQYF TRBJ2-5 TRBV4-2
CASRNGHYYGYTF TRBJ1-2 TRBV28
CATSGGQGRRNYGYTF TRBJ1-2 TRBV15
CASSPQPTSVKTQYF TRBJ2-5 TRBV9
CASSPPSSGLNTEAFF TRBJ1-1 TRBV7-9
CASSPTGATYGYTF TRBJ1-2 TRBV6-1
CASSLIHRGPDEQFF TRBJ2-1 TRBV7-9
CAWSSRDSEQYF TRBJ2-7 TRBV30
CASRRVIRRAYNEQFF TRBJ2-1 TRBV10-1
CARILSQPQHF TRBJ1-5 TRBV11-2
CASSFGGVGTEAFF TRBJ1-1 TRBV27
CASSPGQGREYEQYF TRBJ2-7 TRBV18
CAWSVRGGAEQYF TRBJ2-7 TRBV30
CAWSVGGTGANVLTF TRBJ2-6 TRBV30
CASSTRGEETQYF TRBJ2-5 TRBV5-1
CTSSQDLTSGTQYF TRBJ2-5 TRBV1
CASSPGRGLNNEKLFF TRBJ1-4 TRBV5-6
CATGQNQETQYF TRBJ2-5 TRBV10-3
CASSILQGGPVFGAFF TRBJ1-1 TRBV19
CATWGTATNSGSGEQYF TRBJ2-7 TRBV28
CASSLGGGTGSTGELFF TRBJ2-2 TRBV13
CASSSPRTSGDTQYF TRBJ2-3 TRBV5-4
CASTLLAGVDEQYF TRBJ2-7 TRBV28
CASSLAAGKDTQYF TRBJ2-3 TRBV5-1
CASRWDREGGYTF TRBJ1-2 TRBV2
CASSSGMSGEADTQYF TRBJ2-3 TRBV28
CASSISGNSYEQYF TRBJ2-7 TRBV5-6
CASSSGGTGPYNEQFF TRBJ2-1 TRBV5-1
CASSLAGGYYEQYF TRBJ2-7 TRBV5-4
CATIDAAEAFF TRBJ1-1 TRBV10-3